This T cell receptor (beta chain) is from a study of cytomegalovirus exposure and HLA in healthy donors. Study-level results: Listed as cytomegalovirus-associated were 150 to 200 TCR beta chains.

As to this clone: What it binds is unknown.

Primers: 60 Vbeta forward and 13 Jbeta reverse. This table comes from immunoSEQ multiplex PCR, and its TCRdb copy is limited to in-frame clones, with some not included. The sample consists of more than 150,000 clones, roughly 79% of them appearing once. V was pared by 2 bases and J by 7 bases, with 13 bases between. The CDR3 has 14 amino acids. Germline loops: CDR1 SGHKS, CDR2 YYEKEE (reference sequence). The sequence came from a man between 45 and 60 years old in good health and CMV-seropositive. Sequences were obtained from PBMCs. The V gene is TRBV5-5, the J gene TRBJ2-4; D is perhaps TRBD2 (6 bases). The CDR3 reads CASSFSGGDNIQYF. In nucleotides, the CDR3 is TGTGCCAGCAGCTTCTCCGGGGGTGATAACATTCAGTACTTC.